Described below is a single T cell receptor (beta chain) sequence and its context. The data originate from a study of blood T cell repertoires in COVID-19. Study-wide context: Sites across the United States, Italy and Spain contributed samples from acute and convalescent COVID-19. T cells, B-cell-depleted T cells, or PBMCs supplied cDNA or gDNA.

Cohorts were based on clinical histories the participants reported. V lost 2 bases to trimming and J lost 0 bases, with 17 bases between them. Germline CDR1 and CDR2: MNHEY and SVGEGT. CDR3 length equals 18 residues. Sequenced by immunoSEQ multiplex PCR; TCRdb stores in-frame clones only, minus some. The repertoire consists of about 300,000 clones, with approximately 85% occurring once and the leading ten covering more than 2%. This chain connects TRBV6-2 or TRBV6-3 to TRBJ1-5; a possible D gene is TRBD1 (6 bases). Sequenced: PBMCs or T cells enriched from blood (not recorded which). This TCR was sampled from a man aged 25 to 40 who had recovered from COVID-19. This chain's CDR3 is CASSYHLRGGHSNQPQHF. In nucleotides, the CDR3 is TGTGCCAGCAGTTACCACCTCCGGGGGGGCCATAGCAATCAGCCCCAGCATTTT.